Below, one T cell receptor beta chain is given with its context. Looked up from germline, CDR1 is MGHDK and CDR2 is SYGVNS. V gave up 2 bases and J gave up 5 bases, with 15 bases separating them. The length of the CDR3 is 15 residues. The data belong to a study of technical replicates of blood from several donors. The repertoire was sequenced with immunoSEQ multiplex PCR; TCRdb's copy has only in-frame clones and lacks some. The repertoire includes 45,000 to 50,000 clones, 90% to 95% of them detected once, and 3% to 5% sits in the top ten. This chain joins TRBV25-1 and TRBJ2-5; possible D gene TRBD2, 6 bases. The TCR sequence derives from a human donor in good health. Some clones in this sample may be carry-over from other donors' samples. Sample: PBMCs. CDR3 sequence reads: CASSEPGGPEETQYF. The CDR3 DNA reads TGTGCCAGCAGTGAACCTGGAGGGCCCGAGGAGACCCAGTACTTC.